A single T cell receptor beta chain is shown here with its context. Antigen unknown. V dropped 2 bases and J dropped 6 bases, with 13 bases sitting between them. The germline gives CDR1 LNHDA, CDR2 SQIVND (reference sequence). The CDR3 consists of 14 residues. The data were taken from a study of CD8 T cells in ankylosing spondylitis. General study points: Reported data indicate significant enrichment of disease-linked clones within matched ankylosing spondylitis synovial fluid. A TCR beta motif of 8 or 9 highly homologous variants appeared characteristic of ankylosing spondylitis blood. Disease-linked clones were found to be CD8+ and relatively rare in peripheral blood.

Scientists made TCR beta libraries using quantitative 5'-RACE with molecular barcodes. MiXCR was run by TCRdb on the 5' RACE reads, yielding one entry per CDR3 protein. The table includes about 66,000 distinct CDR3 sequences, around 6.5% detected once. The chain is built from TRBV19 and TRBJ1-2, with D perhaps matching TRBD1 (6 bases). Sequences were obtained from synovial fluid, either unsorted or a sorted T cell fraction (not recorded which). The origin of this receptor is a male donor with ankylosing spondylitis. In DNA, the CDR3 is TGTGCCAGTAGTATAACGAAGGACAGAGATGGCTACACCTTC. It codes for CASSITKDRDGYTF.